These 22 T cell receptor beta chains came from one sample sequenced in a study of blood T cell repertoires in COVID-19 (dated by TCRdb to between 2020 and 2021). Libraries were constructed by the immunoSEQ multiplex PCR assay. The immuneACCESS repertoire file appears here via TCRdb, limited to in-frame rearrangements. These files lack a portion of the clones; in checked studies, under half of the deficit traces to unresolved V genes, and the cause of the others is not known. This sample comprises fewer than 250,000 clones, under 85% of them detected only once. The ten largest clones add up to about 1.8% of the sample. The sample comprised PBMCs or T cells enriched from blood (not recorded which). The receptors come from a man aged 55 to 70 who had recovered from COVID-19.

The chain is built from TRBV7-2 and TRBJ1-3, with D possibly matching TRBD1 (6 bases). CDR1 is SGHTA and CDR2 is FQGNSA in the germline V gene. The CDR3 is 15 residues long. Trimming shortened V by 6 bases and J by 2 bases, and 14 bases separated the two germline ends. The CDR3 loop reads CASRPTGSAGNTIYF. CDR3 bases: TGTGCCAGCAGACCAACAGGGTCTGCTGGAAACACCATATATTTT.

The CDR3 nucleotides are TGTGCCAGTAGTAGACAGGGGGCGTCCCTTGACCATTTGAATCAGCCCCAGCATTTT. Its protein is CASSRQGASLDHLNQPQHF. The rearrangement links TRBV19 to TRBJ1-5; 10 positions match TRBD1. V lost 4 bases to trimming and J lost 4 bases; unmatched junction nucleotides: 16. The CDR3 totals 19 residues. CDR1 LNHDA and CDR2 SQIVND come from the germline V gene (reference sequence).

The chain has TRBV9 and TRBJ1-5; possibly TRBD1 for D (6 bases). CDR1 and CDR2 (germline): SGDLS, YYNGEE. The CDR3 loop spans 14 amino acids. Trimming took 0 bases from V and 4 from J, leaving 8 bases between them. The CDR3 region is CASSVGTANQPQHF. The CDR3 coding sequence is TGTGCCAGCAGCGTAGGGACAGCTAATCAGCCCCAGCATTTT. Supplemented by reference TRBV9 and TRBJ1-5, the full variable domain reads DSGVTQTPKHLITATGQRVTLRCSPRSGDLSVYWYQQSLDQGLQFLIQYYNGEERAKGNILERFSAQQFPDLHSELNLSSLELGDSALYFCASSVGTANQPQHFGDGTRLSIL.

In regard to this clone: The sample contains more than one DNA sequence encoding this CDR3. The rearrangement links TRBV18 to TRBJ1-5; perhaps TRBD1 as D (6 bases). The V gene's germline CDR1 is KGHSH and CDR2 LQKENI. V dropped 3 bases and J dropped 2 bases, with 11 bases sitting between them. The CDR3 length is 15 residues. The CDR3 region has the DNA TGTGCCAGCTCACCCGGGGGGGGCGGCAATCAGCCCCAGCATTTT. Protein: CASSPGGGGNQPQHF.

This clone was counted a single time. The chain is built from TRBV5-1 and TRBJ1-4; D perhaps matches TRBD1 (6 bases). Trimming shortened V by 4 bases and J by 6 bases, and 13 bases separated the two germline ends. Germline CDR1 is SGHRS and CDR2 is YFSETQ. The CDR3 sequence is 14 residues long. The CDR3 nucleotides read TGCGCCAGCAGCCTACAGGGCGGTGATGAAAAACTGTTTTTT. Amino acids: CASSLQGGDEKLFF.

In this sample, this clone turned up once. The chain has TRBV19 and TRBJ2-7, with TRBD1 identical over 9 bases. CDR1 and CDR2 from the germline V gene are LNHDA and SQIVND (reference sequence). Trimming cost V 3 bases and J 7 bases; bases outside gene matches: 4. CDR3 length: 13 residues. CDR3 amino acids: CASSMGTGMEQYF. The CDR3 bases are TGTGCCAGTAGTATGGGGACAGGGATGGAGCAGTACTTC.

The chain couples TRBV15 to TRBJ2-3, with TRBD1 identical over 9 bases. V lost 0 bases to trimming and J lost 6 bases; unmatched junction nucleotides: 7. This CDR3 region has 16 residues. The germline gives CDR1 LNHNV, CDR2 YYDKDF (reference sequence). The CDR3: CATSREDGTGYDTQYF. The CDR3 DNA is TGTGCCACCAGCAGAGAAGACGGGACAGGGTACGATACGCAGTATTTT.

CDR3 loop: CASSQDFGGRGEKLFF. CDR3 DNA: TGCGCCAGCAGCCAAGATTTCGGGGGGCGCGGGGAAAAACTGTTTTTT. The V gene is TRBV4-1, the J gene TRBJ1-4; D is possibly TRBD1 (6 bases). There are 16 residues in the CDR3. Trimming shortened V by 0 bases and J by 8 bases, and 16 bases separated the two germline ends. CDR1 and CDR2 from the germline V gene are MGHRA and YSYEKL.

The chain employs TRBV5-1 and TRBJ2-1; 9 positions match TRBD1. CDR1 and CDR2 (germline): SGHRS, YFSETQ. This CDR3 is 16 amino acids long. The trim removed 5 bases at V and 8 bases at J, leaving 14 bases unmatched. CDR3 sequence: CASRGPRDRASDEQFF. The CDR3 DNA reads TGCGCCAGCAGAGGGCCCCGGGACAGGGCTTCGGATGAGCAGTTCTTC.

The V gene is TRBV19, the J gene TRBJ1-5; D is perhaps TRBD1 (5 bases). Trimming stripped 3 bases from V and 6 bases from J, with 9 bases between. CDR1 and CDR2 from the germline V gene are LNHDA and SQIVND (reference sequence). The CDR3 contains 13 residues. CDR3 sequence (DNA): TGTGCCAGTAGTATGGGGGGGAGTCAGCCCCAGCATTTT. This translates into CASSMGGSQPQHF.

This clone was found a few times. This chain's CDR3 is CASSQDGLAVEQYF. The CDR3 region has the DNA TGTGCCAGCAGCCAAGATGGGCTAGCGGTCGAGCAGTACTTC. The V and J genes are TRBV3-1 (or the pseudogene TRBV3-2) and TRBJ2-7, with 7 bases matching TRBD2. The germline V gene has CDR1 LGHDT and CDR2 YNNKEL (reference sequence). This CDR3 has 14 amino acids. The V gene end was trimmed by 0 bases and the J gene end by 6 bases; junction bases not matched to a gene: 5.

The chain combines TRBV7-8 with TRBJ2-5; TRBD2 aligns across 9 bases. With V trimmed by 1 base and J by 5 bases, 8 bases remained unmatched. The CDR3 contains 16 residues. In germline, CDR1 is SGHVS, CDR2 FQNEAQ. The CDR3 reads CASSLVLALAGETQYF. For the CDR3, the DNA is TGTGCCAGCAGCTTAGTGTTGGCTCTAGCGGGGGAGACCCAGTACTTC.

The chain links TRBV5-1 to TRBJ1-1, with 7 bases matching TRBD1. V was clipped by 0 bases and J by 13 bases; unmatched bases: 15. Germline V gene sequence: CDR1 SGHRS, CDR2 YFSETQ. This CDR3 has 15 residues. The CDR3 is CASSLARDSPKVVFF. Written as DNA, the CDR3 is TGCGCCAGCAGCTTGGCCAGGGACAGCCCAAAAGTGGTTTTCTTT. The full variable domain, its missing parts supplied by reference TRBV5-1 and TRBJ1-1, is KAGVTQTPRYLIKTRGQQVTLSCSPISGHRSVSWYQQTPGQGLQFLFEYFSETQRNKGNFPGRFSGRQFSNSRSEMNVSTLELGDSALYLCASSLARDSPKVVFFGQGTRLTVV.

The chain joins TRBV7-6 to TRBJ2-3, with 9 bases aligning to TRBD2. The CDR3 runs to 16 residues. The V segment lost 2 bases and the J segment 4 bases; nucleotides outside the gene matches: 7. Germline assignment: CDR1 SGHVS and CDR2 FNYEAQ. The CDR3, as DNA: TGTGCCAGCAGCTTAAGGGGCGGGGGGGCATCAGATACGCAGTATTTT. Protein: CASSLRGGGASDTQYF.

This chain uses TRBV30 with TRBJ1-2, with 10 bases that match TRBD1. The CDR3 sequence is 14 residues long. V dropped 1 base and J dropped 7; count of bases not matched to a gene: 6. Germline-derived CDR1 and CDR2 are GTSNPN and SVGIG (reference sequence). The CDR3 sequence is CAWSDMGTGAGYTF. CDR3 DNA: TGTGCCTGGAGTGACATGGGGACAGGGGCTGGCTACACCTTC.

The chain has TRBV6-5 and TRBJ1-6, with TRBD1 matching 11 bases. The CDR3 sequence is 15 residues long. V was pared by 5 bases and J by 9 bases, with 6 bases of the junction left unmatched. Germline-derived CDR1 and CDR2 are MNHEY and SVGAGI. CDR3 residues: CASSTRTGGGSPLHF. The CDR3 DNA reads as TGTGCCAGCAGTACCCGGACAGGGGGCGGTTCACCCCTCCACTTT.

There are a few counts of this clone. The gene calls are TRBV6-5 and TRBJ2-1; 10 bases agree with TRBD2. Germline V gene lookup returns CDR1 MNHEY and CDR2 SVGAGI. This CDR3 has 14 residues. V gave up 5 bases and J gave up 7 bases; unmatched junction bases: 5. CDR3: CASSRGLAWNEQFF. The CDR3 bases are TGTGCCAGCAGTAGGGGACTAGCGTGGAATGAGCAGTTCTTC.

This clone has just a few counts. V is TRBV3-1 (or the pseudogene TRBV3-2) and J is TRBJ2-7; D possibly corresponds to TRBD2 (5 bases). CDR1 and CDR2 from the germline V gene are LGHDT and YNNKEL (reference sequence). There are 15 residues in the CDR3. V shed 0 bases and J shed 3 bases, with 12 bases lying between them. CDR3: CASSQDFNGVYEQYF. CDR3 DNA: TGTGCCAGCAGCCAAGACTTTAACGGGGTCTACGAGCAGTACTTC.

The gene calls are TRBV29-1 and TRBJ2-1; TRBD1 is a possible D gene (5 bases). This CDR3 spans 14 amino acids. The V end lost 4 bases, the J end lost 0 bases, and 10 bases lay between the germline ends. Per the germline V gene, CDR1 is SQVTM and CDR2 is ANQGSEA. The CDR3, as DNA: TGCAGCGTTGGTCTGGGGCTCTCCTACAATGAGCAGTTCTTC. Translating gives CSVGLGLSYNEQFF.

This chain connects TRBV7-9 to TRBJ2-5; TRBD1 might be the D (6 bases). The germline V and J ends were trimmed by 4 bases and 4 bases, with 16 bases remaining between them. The CDR3 has 15 amino acids. The germline V gene has CDR1 SEHNR and CDR2 FQNEAQ (reference sequence). CDR3 protein: CASSSNGQIGETQYF. CDR3 DNA sequence: TGTGCCAGCAGCTCGAACGGACAGATCGGAGAGACCCAGTACTTC.

This clone was counted a single time. This chain connects TRBV28 to TRBJ1-5, with a weak D call TRBD1 (6 bases). The CDR3 spans 14 residues. In germline, CDR1 is MDHEN, CDR2 SYDVKM. V was clipped by 7 bases and J by 4 bases, with 14 bases between them. The CDR3 DNA reads TGTGCCAGCACCCTCTTGCAGGGGAATCAGCCCCAGCATTTT. Protein: CASTLLQGNQPQHF.

This chain uses TRBV5-5 with TRBJ1-1; D remains ambiguous. Looked up from germline, CDR1 is SGHKS and CDR2 is YYEKEE (reference sequence). The V gene lost 2 bases and the J gene lost 1 base, with 6 bases spanning the gap. CDR3 length: 13 amino acids. The CDR3 reads CASSFSSNTEAFF. The CDR3 bases are TGTGCCAGCAGCTTCAGTTCGAACACTGAAGCTTTCTTT.